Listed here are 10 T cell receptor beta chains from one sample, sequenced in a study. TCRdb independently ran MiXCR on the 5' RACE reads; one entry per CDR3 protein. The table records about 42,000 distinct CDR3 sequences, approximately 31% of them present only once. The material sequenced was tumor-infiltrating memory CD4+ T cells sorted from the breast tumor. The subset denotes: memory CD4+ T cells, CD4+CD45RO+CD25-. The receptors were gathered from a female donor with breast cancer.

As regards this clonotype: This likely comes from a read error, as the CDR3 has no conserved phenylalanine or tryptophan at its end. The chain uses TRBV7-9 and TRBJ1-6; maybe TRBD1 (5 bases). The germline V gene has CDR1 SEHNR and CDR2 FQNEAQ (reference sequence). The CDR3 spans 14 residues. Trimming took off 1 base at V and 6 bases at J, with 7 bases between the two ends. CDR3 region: CASSLGQLNSPLHL. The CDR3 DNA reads TGTGCCAGCAGCTTAGGACAGCTTAATTCACCCCTCCACCTT.

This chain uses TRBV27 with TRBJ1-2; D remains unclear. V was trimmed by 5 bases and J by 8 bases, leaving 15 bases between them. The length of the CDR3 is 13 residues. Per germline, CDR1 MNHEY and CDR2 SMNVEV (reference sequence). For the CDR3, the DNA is TGTGCCAGCAGTGTACCGGCCCCTCGGGGCTACACCTTC. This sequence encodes CASSVPAPRGYTF.

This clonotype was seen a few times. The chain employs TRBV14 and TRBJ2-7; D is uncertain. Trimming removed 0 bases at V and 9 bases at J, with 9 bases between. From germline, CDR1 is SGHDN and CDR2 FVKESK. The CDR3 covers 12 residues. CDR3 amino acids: CASSQDRTGQYF. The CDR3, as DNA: TGTGCCAGCAGCCAAGATCGCACCGGGCAGTACTTC. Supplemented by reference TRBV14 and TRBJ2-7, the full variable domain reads EAGVTQFPSHSVIEKGQTVTLRCDPISGHDNLYWYRRVMGKEIKFLLHFVKESKQDESGMPNNRFLAERTGGTYSTLKVQPAELEDSGVYFCASSQDRTGQYFGPGTRLTVT.

The CDR3 DNA reads as TGCGCCAGCAGCTTGGAGCCAGCGGGGGGGAACGAGCAGTTCTTC. It translates to CASSLEPAGGNEQFF. The genes are TRBV5-1 and TRBJ2-1; 10 bases are a match to TRBD2. V lost 0 bases, J lost 10 bases, and 7 bases stayed unmatched. The germline V gene has CDR1 SGHRS and CDR2 YFSETQ. CDR3 length: 15 amino acids.

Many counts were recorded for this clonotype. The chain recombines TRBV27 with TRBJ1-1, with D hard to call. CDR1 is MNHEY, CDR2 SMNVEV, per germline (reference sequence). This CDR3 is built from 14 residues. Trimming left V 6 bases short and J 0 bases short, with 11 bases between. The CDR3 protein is CASSHGSMNTEAFF. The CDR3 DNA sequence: TGTGCCAGCAGCCACGGTAGCATGAACACTGAAGCTTTCTTT.

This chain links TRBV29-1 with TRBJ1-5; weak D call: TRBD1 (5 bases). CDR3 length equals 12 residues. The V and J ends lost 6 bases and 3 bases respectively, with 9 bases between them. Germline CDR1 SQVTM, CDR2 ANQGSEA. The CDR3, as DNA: TGCAGCGTGGCAGGGTACAATCAGCCCCAGCATTTT. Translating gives CSVAGYNQPQHF.

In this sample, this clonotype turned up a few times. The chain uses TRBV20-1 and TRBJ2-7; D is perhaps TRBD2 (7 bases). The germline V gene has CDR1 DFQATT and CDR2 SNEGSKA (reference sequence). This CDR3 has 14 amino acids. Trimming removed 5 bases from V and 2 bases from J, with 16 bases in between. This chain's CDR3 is CSASDGGLTYEQYF. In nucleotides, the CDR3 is TGCAGTGCTTCTGACGGGGGGCTAACCTACGAGCAGTACTTC.

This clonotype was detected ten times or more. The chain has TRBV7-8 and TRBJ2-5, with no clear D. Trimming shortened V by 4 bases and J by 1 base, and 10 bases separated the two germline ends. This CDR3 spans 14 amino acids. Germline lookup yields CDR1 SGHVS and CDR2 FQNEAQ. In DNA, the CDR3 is TGTGCCAGCAGCTCCTCACCGGGCCAAGAGACCCAGTACTTC. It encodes CASSSSPGQETQYF. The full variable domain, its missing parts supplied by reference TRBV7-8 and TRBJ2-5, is GAGVSQSPRYKVAKRGQDVALRCDPISGHVSLFWYQQALGQGPEFLTYFQNEAQLDKSGLPSDRFFAERPEGSVSTLKIQRTQQEDSAVYLCASSSSPGQETQYFGPGTRLLVL.

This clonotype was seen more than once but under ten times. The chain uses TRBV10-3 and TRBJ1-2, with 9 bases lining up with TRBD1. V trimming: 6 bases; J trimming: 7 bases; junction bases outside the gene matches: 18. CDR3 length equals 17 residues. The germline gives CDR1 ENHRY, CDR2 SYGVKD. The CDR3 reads CAIRGKGPPGQGSGYTF. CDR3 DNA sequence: TGTGCCATCAGGGGGAAGGGTCCCCCGGGACAGGGTTCTGGCTACACCTTC.

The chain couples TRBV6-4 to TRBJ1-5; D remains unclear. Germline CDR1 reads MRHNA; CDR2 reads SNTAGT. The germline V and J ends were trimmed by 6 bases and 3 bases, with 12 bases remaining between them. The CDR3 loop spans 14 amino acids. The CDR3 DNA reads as TGTGCCAGCAGGGAAATGAATTTCAATCAGCCCCAGCATTTT. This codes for CASREMNFNQPQHF.